The TCR beta chain under discussion was sequenced for a study of cytomegalovirus exposure and HLA in healthy donors. The PCR contained 60 Vbeta and 13 Jbeta primers. This table comes from immunoSEQ multiplex PCR, and its TCRdb copy is limited to in-frame clones, with some not included. The sample lists around 180,000 clones, 71% occurring once. The CDR3 sequence is 13 residues long. V was clipped by 1 base and J by 6 bases, with 9 bases between them. The germline gives CDR1 SGHVS, CDR2 FNYEAQ. Sequenced input: PBMCs. The TCR sequence derives from a girl between 5 and 17 years old in good health and CMV-seronegative. This chain uses TRBV7-6 with TRBJ1-2, with D perhaps matching TRBD1 (5 bases). The CDR3 DNA is TGTGCCAGCAGCTTAGAGGGGAAGCATGGCTACACCTTC. It encodes CASSLEGKHGYTF. Full variable domain (remainder filled in from reference TRBV7-6 and TRBJ1-2): GAGVSQSPRYKVTKRGQDVALRCDPISGHVSLYWYRQALGQGPEFLTYFNYEAQQDKSGLPNDRFSAERPEGSISTLTIQRTEQRDSAMYRCASSLEGKHGYTFGSGTRLTVV.